This record covers a single T cell receptor (beta chain). The data derive from a study of blood T cell repertoires in COVID-19. Background on the study: Sites across the United States, Italy and Spain contributed samples from acute and convalescent COVID-19. In each case, the material was cDNA or gDNA derived from T cells, B-cell-depleted T cells, or PBMCs.

Participant reports of clinical history set cohort assignment. Trimming cost V 6 bases and J 1 base; bases outside gene matches: 12. CDR1 and CDR2 (germline): KGHSH, LQKENI. The CDR3 is 17 amino acids. The method was immunoSEQ multiplex PCR; TCRdb's version includes in-frame clones alone and lacks a portion of them. The sample gives 250,000 to 350,000 clones, 70% to 90% of which show up once; roughly 4% is in the top ten. The sample consisted of PBMCs or T cells enriched from blood (not recorded which). This chain joins TRBV18 and TRBJ1-3, with 7 bases lining up with TRBD1. This TCR was recovered from a woman under 40 who had recovered from COVID-19. As DNA, the CDR3 is TGTGCCAGCTCGCTGACGACAGGGTCCTATTCTGGAAACACCATATATTTT. It is translated as CASSLTTGSYSGNTIYF.